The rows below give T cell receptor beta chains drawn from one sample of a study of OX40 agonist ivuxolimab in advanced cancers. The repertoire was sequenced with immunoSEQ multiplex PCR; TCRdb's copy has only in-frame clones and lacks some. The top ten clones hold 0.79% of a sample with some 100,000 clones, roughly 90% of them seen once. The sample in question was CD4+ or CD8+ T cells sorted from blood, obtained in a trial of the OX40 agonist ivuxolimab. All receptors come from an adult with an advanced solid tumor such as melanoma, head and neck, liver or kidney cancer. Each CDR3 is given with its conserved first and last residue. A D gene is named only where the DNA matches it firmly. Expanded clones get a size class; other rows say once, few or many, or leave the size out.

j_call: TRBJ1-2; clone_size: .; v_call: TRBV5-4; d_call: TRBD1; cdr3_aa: CASSLTTGGNYGYTF; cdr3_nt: TGTGCCAGCAGCTTGACCACAGGGGGGAACTATGGCTACACCTTC
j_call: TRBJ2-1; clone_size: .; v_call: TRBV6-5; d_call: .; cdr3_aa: CASSTNRRSYNEQFF; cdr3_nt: TGTGCCAGCAGTACTAACAGGCGCTCCTACAATGAGCAGTTCTTC
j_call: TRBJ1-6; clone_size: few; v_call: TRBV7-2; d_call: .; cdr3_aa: CASSLTQLDNSPLHF; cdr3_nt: TGTGCCAGCAGCTTAACACAACTGGATAATTCACCCCTCCACTTT
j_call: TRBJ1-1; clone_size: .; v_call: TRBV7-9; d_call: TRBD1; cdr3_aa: CASSLSRDRPITEAFF; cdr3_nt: TGTGCCAGCAGCTTGTCTCGGGACAGACCCATCACTGAAGCTTTCTTT
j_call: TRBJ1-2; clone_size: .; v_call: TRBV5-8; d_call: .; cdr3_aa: CASSLERSYGYTF; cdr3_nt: TGTGCCAGCAGCTTGGAGAGGAGCTATGGCTACACCTTC
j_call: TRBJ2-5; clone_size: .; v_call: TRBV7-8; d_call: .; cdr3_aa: CASSLAPGGAPRTQYF; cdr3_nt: TGTGCCAGCAGCTTAGCCCCAGGAGGGGCCCCCAGGACCCAGTACTTC
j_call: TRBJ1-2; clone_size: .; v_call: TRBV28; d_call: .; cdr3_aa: CASGMTENYGYTF; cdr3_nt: TGTGCCAGCGGGATGACAGAGAACTATGGCTACACCTTC
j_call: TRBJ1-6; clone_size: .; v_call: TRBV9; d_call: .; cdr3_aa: CASSLQGEGGRTPLHF; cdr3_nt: TGTGCCAGCAGCCTCCAAGGTGAAGGGGGGCGGACACCCCTCCACTTT
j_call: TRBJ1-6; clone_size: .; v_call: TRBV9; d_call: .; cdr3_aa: CASSVGESPLHF; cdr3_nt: TGTGCCAGCAGCGTAGGGGAATCACCCCTCCACTTT
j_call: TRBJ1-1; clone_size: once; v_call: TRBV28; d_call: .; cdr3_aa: CASRQNTEAFF; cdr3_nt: TGTGCCAGCAGACAGAACACTGAAGCTTTCTTT